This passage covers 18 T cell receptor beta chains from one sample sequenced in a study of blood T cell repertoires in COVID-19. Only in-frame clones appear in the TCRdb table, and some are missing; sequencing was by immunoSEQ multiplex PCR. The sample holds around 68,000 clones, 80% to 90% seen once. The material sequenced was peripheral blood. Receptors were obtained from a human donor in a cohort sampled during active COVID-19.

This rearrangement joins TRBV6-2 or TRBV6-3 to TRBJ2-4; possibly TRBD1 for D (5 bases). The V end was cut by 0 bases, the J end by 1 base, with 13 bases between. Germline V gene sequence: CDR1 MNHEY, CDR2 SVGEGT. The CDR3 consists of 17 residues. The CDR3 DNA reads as TGTGCCAGCAGTTACTCTGAAGGGGAAGGGGCCAAAAACATTCAGTACTTC. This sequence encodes CASSYSEGEGAKNIQYF.

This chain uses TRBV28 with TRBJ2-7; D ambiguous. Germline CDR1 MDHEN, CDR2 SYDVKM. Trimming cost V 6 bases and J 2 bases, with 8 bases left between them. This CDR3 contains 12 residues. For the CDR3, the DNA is TGTGCCAGCAGATCCGGTCCCTACGAGCAGTACTTC. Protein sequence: CASRSGPYEQYF.

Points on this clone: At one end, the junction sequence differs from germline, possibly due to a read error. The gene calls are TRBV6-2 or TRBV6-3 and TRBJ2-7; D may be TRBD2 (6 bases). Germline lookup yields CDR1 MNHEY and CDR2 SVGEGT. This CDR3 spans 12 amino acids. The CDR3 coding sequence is TGTGCCAGCAGCACCGGACTAAGCCCCCTCAACTTC. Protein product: CASSTGLSPLNF.

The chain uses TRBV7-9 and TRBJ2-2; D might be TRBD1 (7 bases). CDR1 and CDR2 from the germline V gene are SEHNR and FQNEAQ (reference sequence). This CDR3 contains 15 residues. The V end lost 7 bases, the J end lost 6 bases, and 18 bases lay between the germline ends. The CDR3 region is CASISFRGVPGELFF. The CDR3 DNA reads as TGTGCCAGCATCAGCTTCAGGGGGGTCCCCGGGGAGCTGTTTTTT.

The CDR3 reads CASGLVSTHAGGGARQPQHF. The CDR3 DNA reads TGTGCTAGTGGTTTGGTAAGCACCCACGCAGGAGGGGGGGCCCGACAGCCCCAGCATTTT. The chain has TRBV12-5 and TRBJ1-5, with D perhaps matching TRBD1 (6 bases). The germline V gene has CDR1 LGHNT and CDR2 FRNRAP. The CDR3 is 20 amino acids. Deletions cut 0 bases from V and 7 bases from J, with 28 bases between.

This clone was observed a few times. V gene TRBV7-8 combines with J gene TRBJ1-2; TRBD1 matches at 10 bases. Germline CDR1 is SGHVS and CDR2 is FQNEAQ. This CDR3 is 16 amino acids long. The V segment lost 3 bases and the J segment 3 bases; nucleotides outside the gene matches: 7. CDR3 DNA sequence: TGTGCCAGCAGCTTTATGAGGACAGGGGGGCACTATGGCTACACCTTC. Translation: CASSFMRTGGHYGYTF.

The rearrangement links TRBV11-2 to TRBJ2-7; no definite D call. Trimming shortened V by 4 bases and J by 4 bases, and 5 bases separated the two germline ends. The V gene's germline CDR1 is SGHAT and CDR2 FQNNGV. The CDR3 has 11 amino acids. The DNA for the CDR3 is TGTGCCAGCAGCTCGTTTTACGAGCAGTACTTC. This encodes CASSSFYEQYF.

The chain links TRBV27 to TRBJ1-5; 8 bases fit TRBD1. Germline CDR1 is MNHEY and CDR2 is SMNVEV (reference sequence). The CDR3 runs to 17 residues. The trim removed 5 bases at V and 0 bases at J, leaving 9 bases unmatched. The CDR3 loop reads CASSPGTGVYSNQPQHF. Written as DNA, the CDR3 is TGTGCCAGCAGTCCCGGGACAGGAGTTTATAGCAATCAGCCCCAGCATTTT.

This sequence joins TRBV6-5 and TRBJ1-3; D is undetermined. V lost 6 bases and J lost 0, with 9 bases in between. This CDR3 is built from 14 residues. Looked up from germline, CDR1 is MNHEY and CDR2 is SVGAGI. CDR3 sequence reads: CASSSYSSGNTIYF. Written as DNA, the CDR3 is TGTGCCAGCAGCTCCTACAGCTCTGGAAACACCATATATTTT.

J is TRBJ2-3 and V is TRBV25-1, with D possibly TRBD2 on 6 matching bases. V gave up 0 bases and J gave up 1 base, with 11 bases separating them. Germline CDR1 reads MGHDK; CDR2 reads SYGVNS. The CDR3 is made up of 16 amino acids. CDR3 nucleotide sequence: TGTGCCAGCAGTGAATATATCGCTAGCGGCACAGATACGCAGTATTTT. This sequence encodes CASSEYIASGTDTQYF.

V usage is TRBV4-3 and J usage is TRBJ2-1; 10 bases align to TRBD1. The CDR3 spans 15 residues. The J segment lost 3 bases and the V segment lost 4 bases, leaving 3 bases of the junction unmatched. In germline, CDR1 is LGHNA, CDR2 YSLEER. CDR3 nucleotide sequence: TGCGCCAGCAGCCGGGACAGGGGAGGCTACAATGAGCAGTTCTTC. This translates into CASSRDRGGYNEQFF.

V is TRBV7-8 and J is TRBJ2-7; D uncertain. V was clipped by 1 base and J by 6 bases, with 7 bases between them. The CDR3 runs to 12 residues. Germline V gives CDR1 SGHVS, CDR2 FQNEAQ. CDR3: CASSLVSVEQYF. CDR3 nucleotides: TGTGCCAGCAGCTTAGTGTCGGTCGAGCAGTACTTC.

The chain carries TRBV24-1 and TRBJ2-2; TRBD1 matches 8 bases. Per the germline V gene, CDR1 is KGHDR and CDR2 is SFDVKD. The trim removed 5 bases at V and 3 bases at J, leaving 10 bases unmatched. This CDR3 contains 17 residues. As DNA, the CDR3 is TGTGCCACCAGTGTGGGGAGAGGACAGGGATACACCGGGGAGCTGTTTTTT. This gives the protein CATSVGRGQGYTGELFF.

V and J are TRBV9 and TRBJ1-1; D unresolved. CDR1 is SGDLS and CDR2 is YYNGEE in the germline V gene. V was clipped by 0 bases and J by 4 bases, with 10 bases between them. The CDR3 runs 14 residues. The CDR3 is CASSVGADPTEAFF. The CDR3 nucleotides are TGTGCCAGCAGCGTAGGGGCAGACCCCACTGAAGCTTTCTTT.

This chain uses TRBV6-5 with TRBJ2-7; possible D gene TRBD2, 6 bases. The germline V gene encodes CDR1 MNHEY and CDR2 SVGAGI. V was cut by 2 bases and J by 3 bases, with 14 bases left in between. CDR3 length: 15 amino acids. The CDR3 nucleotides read TGTGCCAGCAGTTACCCCGTCGGGGGAATCTACGAGCAGTACTTC. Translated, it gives CASSYPVGGIYEQYF.

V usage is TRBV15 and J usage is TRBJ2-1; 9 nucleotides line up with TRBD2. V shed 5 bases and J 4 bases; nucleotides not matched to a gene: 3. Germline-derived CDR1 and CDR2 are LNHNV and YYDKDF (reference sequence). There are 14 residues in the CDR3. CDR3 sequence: CATSGGLAYNEQFF. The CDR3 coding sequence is TGTGCCACCAGCGGTGGACTAGCGTACAATGAGCAGTTCTTC. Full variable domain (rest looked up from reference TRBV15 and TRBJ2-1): DAMVIQNPRYQVTQFGKPVTLSCSQTLNHNVMYWYQQKSSQAPKLLFHYYDKDFNNEADTPDNFQSRRPNTSFCFLDIRSPGLGDTAMYLCATSGGLAYNEQFFGPGTRLTVL.

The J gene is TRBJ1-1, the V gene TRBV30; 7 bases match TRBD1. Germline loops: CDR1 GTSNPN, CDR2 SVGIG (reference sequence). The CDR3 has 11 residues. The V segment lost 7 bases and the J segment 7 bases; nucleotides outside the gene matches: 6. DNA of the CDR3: TGTGCCTTCGGGACAGCCTATGAAGCTTTCTTT. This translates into CAFGTAYEAFF.

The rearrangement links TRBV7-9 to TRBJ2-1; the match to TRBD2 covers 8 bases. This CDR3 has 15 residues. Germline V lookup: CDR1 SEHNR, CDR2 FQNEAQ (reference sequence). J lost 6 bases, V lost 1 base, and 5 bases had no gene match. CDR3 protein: CASSLVGAGANEQFF. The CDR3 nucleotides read TGTGCCAGCAGCTTAGTGGGAGCGGGAGCCAATGAGCAGTTCTTC.